This is a list of T cell receptor beta chains from one sample in a study of blood T cells in healthy people across ages. TCRdb reprocessed the 5' RACE reads with MiXCR, giving one entry per CDR3 protein. The top ten clones hold over 20% of a sample with over 950,000 distinct CDR3 sequences, roughly 51% of them seen once. Sequencing was performed on blood. The source is a woman aged 55 to 70 in good health. The CDR3 runs from the conserved cysteine through the conserved F or W. A D gene is named only where the DNA matches it firmly. Expanded clones are given a class, and other clones once, few, many or no size at all.

clone size	D gene	J gene	V gene	CDR3 DNA	CDR3 protein
few	TRBD2	TRBJ2-1	TRBV20-1	TGCAGTGCCCCCCCGGGACTAGCGGGCCGAGAGCAGTTCTTC	CSAPPGLAGREQFF
.	TRBD2	TRBJ2-3	TRBV6-6	TGTGCCAGCAGCCCAATGACTAGCGGGGGGACAGATACGCAGTATTTT	CASSPMTSGGTDTQYF
few	.	TRBJ2-6	TRBV28	TGTGCCAGCAGTTTAATAGGCAGACAAAGCTCTGGGGCCAACGTCCTGACTTTC	CASSLIGRQSSGANVLTF
few	.	TRBJ2-7	TRBV29-1	TGCAGCGTTAACCGGGGGCCCTACGAGCAGTACTTC	CSVNRGPYEQYF
.	TRBD2	TRBJ2-5	TRBV12-3/TRBV12-4	TGTGCCAGCAGTAATTCGGGACTAGCGGGAGACCCGCAGTACTTC	CASSNSGLAGDPQYF
.	.	TRBJ2-1	TRBV20-1	TGCAGTGCTGAGGGTAACAATGAGCAGTTCTTC	CSAEGNNEQFF
many	TRBD1	TRBJ2-3	TRBV18	TGTGCCAGCTCAGCTGGGACAGGATACACAGATACGCAGTATTTT	CASSAGTGYTDTQYF
.	.	TRBJ2-5	TRBV9	TGTGCCAGCAGCGCGACAGTCCAAGAGACCCAGTACTTC	CASSATVQETQYF
.	.	TRBJ2-1	TRBV7-2	TGTGCCAGCAGCTTGAAGCTCCAGGGCTACTACAATGAGCAGTTCTTC	CASSLKLQGYYNEQFF
.	.	TRBJ2-7	TRBV6-5	TGTGCCAGCAGTTACCAGGTGTCCGACGAGCAGTACTTC	CASSYQVSDEQYF
.	TRBD2	TRBJ2-1	TRBV4-1	TGCGCCAGCAGCCACCCTAGCGGGGGGTACAATGAGCAGTTCTTC	CASSHPSGGYNEQFF
.	.	TRBJ2-3	TRBV5-6	TGTGCCAGCAGCTTGGATACTACTGATACGCAGTATTTT	CASSLDTTDTQYF
.	.	TRBJ2-1	TRBV10-3	TGTGCCATCAGTAAGTCGATTGGCGGAAAGGCAGCGGAAGGCCCCTACAATGAGCAGTTCTTC	CAISKSIGGKAAEGPYNEQFF
.	.	TRBJ2-1	TRBV7-8	TGTGCCAGCAGCACGGTTACACAGGGACTCTACAATGAGCAGTTCTTC	CASSTVTQGLYNEQFF
few	.	TRBJ2-5	TRBV5-1	TGCGCCAGCAGCACTTCACAGGGTCACCAAGAGACCCAGTACTTC	CASSTSQGHQETQYF
.	.	TRBJ2-5	TRBV30	TGTGCCTGGAGTGTTGAAGGAACAGAGACCCAGTACTTC	CAWSVEGTETQYF
.	.	TRBJ1-6	TRBV14	TGTGCCAGCAGCCGGACCCCGGGCCCTTCGGTCAATTCACCCCTCCACTTT	CASSRTPGPSVNSPLHF
many	TRBD1	TRBJ1-5	TRBV10-3	TGTGCCATCAACGACAGGGGGGATCAGCCCCAGCATTTT	CAINDRGDQPQHF
.	TRBD2	TRBJ2-1	TRBV27	TGTGCCAGCAGTTTCGGGGGGGCATTAAATGAGCAGTTCTTC	CASSFGGALNEQFF
.	TRBD1	TRBJ2-7	TRBV27	TGTGCCAGCAGTTTAGGGTCGACAGGGGGGGGCGAGCAGTACTTC	CASSLGSTGGGEQYF
once	TRBD1	TRBJ1-2	TRBV7-8	TGTGCCAGCAGCTTGTGGGACAGGGGGCAAGTTAACTATGGCTACACCTTC	CASSLWDRGQVNYGYTF
.	.	TRBJ1-3	TRBV29-1	TGCAGCGTAGTCGCAGACTCTGGAAACACCATATATTTT	CSVVADSGNTIYF
.	.	TRBJ2-3	TRBV2	TGTGCCAGCGAAACAGAAGTCACAGATACGCAGTATTTT	CASETEVTDTQYF
many	TRBD2	TRBJ2-3	TRBV29-1	TGCAGCGCCCAGAGCCTAGCGGCAGATACGCAGTATTTT	CSAQSLAADTQYF